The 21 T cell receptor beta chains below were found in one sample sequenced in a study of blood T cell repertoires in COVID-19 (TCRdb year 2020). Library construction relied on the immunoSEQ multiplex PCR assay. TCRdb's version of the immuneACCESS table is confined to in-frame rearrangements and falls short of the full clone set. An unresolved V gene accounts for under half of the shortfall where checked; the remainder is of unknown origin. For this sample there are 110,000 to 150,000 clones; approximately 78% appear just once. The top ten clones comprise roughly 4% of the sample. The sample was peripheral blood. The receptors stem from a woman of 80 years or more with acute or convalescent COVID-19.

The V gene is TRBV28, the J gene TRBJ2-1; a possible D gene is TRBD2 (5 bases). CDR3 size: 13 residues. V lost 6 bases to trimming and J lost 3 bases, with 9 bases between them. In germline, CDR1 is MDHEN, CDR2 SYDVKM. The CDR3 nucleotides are TGTGCCAGCAGACGACTACTCTACAATGAGCAGTTCTTC. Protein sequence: CASRRLLYNEQFF.

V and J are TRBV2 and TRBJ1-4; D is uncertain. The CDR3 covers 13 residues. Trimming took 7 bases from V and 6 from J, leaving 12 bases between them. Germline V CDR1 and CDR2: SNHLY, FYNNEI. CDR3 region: CASKWREDEKLFF. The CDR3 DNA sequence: TGTGCCAGCAAGTGGAGGGAGGATGAAAAACTGTTTTTT.

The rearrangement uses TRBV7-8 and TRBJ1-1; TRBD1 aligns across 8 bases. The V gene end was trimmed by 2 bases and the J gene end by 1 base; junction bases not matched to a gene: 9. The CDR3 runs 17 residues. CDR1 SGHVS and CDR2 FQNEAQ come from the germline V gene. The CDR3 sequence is CASSLLTGAYQNTEAFF. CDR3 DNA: TGTGCCAGCAGCTTATTGACAGGGGCTTATCAGAACACTGAAGCTTTCTTT.

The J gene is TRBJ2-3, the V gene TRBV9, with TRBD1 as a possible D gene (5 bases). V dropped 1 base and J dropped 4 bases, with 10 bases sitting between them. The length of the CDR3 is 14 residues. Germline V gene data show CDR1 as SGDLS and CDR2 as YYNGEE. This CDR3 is CASSVQGYADTQYF. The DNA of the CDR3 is TGTGCCAGCAGCGTACAGGGTTACGCAGATACGCAGTATTTT.

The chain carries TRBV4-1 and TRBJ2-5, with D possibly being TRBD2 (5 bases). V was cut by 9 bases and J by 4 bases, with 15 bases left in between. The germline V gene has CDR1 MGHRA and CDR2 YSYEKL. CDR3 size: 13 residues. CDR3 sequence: CASRKGGAETQYF. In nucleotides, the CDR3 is TGCGCCAGTAGAAAAGGAGGAGCAGAGACCCAGTACTTC.

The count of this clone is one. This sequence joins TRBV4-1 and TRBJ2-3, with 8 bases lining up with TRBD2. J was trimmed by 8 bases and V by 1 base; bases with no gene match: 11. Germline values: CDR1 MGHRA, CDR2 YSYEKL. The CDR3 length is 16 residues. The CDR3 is CASSQGTSPLVGTQYF. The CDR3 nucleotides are TGCGCCAGCAGCCAAGGGACTAGCCCCCTTGTTGGTACGCAGTATTTT.

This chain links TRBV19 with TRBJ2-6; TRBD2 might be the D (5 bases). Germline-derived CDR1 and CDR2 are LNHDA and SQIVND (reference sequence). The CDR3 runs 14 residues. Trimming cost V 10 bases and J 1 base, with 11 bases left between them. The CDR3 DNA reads TGTGCCACCTTGGAGGCTTCTGGGGCCAACGTCCTGACTTTC. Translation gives CATLEASGANVLTF.

CDR3 sequence: CASSIDGQIRFVYNEQFF. CDR3 DNA sequence: TGCGCCAGCAGCATCGATGGACAGATCCGATTTGTCTACAATGAGCAGTTCTTC. The chain recombines TRBV5-1 with TRBJ2-1, with D tentatively TRBD1 (6 bases). The germline V and J ends were trimmed by 4 bases and 3 bases, with 23 bases remaining between them. This CDR3 has 18 residues. The V gene's germline CDR1 is SGHRS and CDR2 YFSETQ.

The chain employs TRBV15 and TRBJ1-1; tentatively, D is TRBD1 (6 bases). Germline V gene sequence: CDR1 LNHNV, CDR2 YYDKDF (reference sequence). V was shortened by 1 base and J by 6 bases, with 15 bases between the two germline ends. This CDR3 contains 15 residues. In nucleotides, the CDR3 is TGTGCCACCAGCAGAGGGGGTACAGGGAGAGCTGAAGCTTTCTTT. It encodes CATSRGGTGRAEAFF.

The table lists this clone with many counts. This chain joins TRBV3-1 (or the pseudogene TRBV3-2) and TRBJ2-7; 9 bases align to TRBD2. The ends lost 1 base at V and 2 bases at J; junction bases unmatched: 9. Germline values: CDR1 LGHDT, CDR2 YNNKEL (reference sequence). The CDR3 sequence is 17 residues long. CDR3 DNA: TGTGCCAGCAGCCAAGGATTTTTGCGGGAGGGTCCCTACGAGCAGTACTTC. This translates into CASSQGFLREGPYEQYF.

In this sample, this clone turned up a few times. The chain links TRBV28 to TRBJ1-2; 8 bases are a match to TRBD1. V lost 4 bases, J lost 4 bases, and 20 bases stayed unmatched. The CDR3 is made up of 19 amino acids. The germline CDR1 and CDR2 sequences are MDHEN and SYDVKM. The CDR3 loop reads CASSSPPNRGANRGYGYTF. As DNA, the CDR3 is TGTGCCAGCAGTTCCCCACCAAACAGGGGGGCTAACCGGGGCTATGGCTACACCTTC.

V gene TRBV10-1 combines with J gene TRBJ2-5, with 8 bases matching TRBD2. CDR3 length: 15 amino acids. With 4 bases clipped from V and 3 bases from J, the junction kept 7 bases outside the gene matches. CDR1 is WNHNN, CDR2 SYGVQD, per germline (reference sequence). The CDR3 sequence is CASSAAEAGEETQYF. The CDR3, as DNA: TGCGCCAGCAGTGCCGCGGAAGCGGGAGAAGAGACCCAGTACTTC.

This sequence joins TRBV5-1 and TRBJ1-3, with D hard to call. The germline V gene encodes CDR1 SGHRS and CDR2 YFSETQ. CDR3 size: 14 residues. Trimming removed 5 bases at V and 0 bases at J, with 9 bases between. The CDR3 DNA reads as TGCGCCAGCAGGACGCAGGTCTCTGGAAACACCATATATTTT. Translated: CASRTQVSGNTIYF.

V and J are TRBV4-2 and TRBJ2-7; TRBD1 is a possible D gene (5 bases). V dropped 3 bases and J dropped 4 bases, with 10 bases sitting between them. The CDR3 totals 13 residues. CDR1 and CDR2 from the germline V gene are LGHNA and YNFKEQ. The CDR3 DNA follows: TGTGCCAGCAGCCACGCCAAGGGGTACGAGCAGTACTTC. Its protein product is CASSHAKGYEQYF.

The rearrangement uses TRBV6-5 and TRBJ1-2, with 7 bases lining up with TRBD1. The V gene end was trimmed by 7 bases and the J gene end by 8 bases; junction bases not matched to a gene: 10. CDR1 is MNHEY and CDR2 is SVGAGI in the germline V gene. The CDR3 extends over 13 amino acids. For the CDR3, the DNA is TGTGCCAGCACCCAAGACAGGGTGGGGGGCTACACCTTC. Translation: CASTQDRVGGYTF.

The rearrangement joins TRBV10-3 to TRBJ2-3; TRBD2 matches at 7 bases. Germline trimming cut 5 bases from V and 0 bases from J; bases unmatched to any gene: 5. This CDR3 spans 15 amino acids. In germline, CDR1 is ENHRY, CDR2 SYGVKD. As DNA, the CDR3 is TGTGCCATCAGTCTTTCTAGCGGCAGCACAGATACGCAGTATTTT. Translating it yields CAISLSSGSTDTQYF.

The CDR3 loop reads CASSIGTAYEQYF. In nucleotides, the CDR3 is TGTGCCAGCAGTATAGGGACAGCCTACGAGCAGTACTTC. The chain employs TRBV27 and TRBJ2-7; 7 bases fit TRBD1. CDR3 size: 13 residues. Trimming cost V 5 bases and J 2 bases; bases outside gene matches: 3. Germline V lookup: CDR1 MNHEY, CDR2 SMNVEV (reference sequence).

The CDR3 bases are TGCGCCAGCAGCGACATGGGGAGCTCCTACGAGCAGTACTTC. Its translation: CASSDMGSSYEQYF. This chain links TRBV10-1 with TRBJ2-7; the D gene is possibly TRBD2 (5 bases). This CDR3 spans 14 amino acids. V was shortened by 6 bases and J by 0 bases, with 12 bases between the two germline ends. Germline CDR1 is WNHNN and CDR2 is SYGVQD (reference sequence).

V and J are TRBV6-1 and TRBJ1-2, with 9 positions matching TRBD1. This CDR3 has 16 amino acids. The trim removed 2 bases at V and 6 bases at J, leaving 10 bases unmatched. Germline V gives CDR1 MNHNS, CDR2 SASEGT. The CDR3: CASSEPIYTGGHGYTF. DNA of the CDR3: TGTGCCAGCAGTGAACCAATTTATACAGGGGGCCATGGCTACACCTTC.

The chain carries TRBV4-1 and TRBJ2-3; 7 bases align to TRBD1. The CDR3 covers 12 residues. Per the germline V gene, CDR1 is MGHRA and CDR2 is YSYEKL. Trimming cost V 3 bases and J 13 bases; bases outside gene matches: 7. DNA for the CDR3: TGCGCCAGCAGCCACCTGGGACAGCGGAAGTATTTT. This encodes CASSHLGQRKYF.

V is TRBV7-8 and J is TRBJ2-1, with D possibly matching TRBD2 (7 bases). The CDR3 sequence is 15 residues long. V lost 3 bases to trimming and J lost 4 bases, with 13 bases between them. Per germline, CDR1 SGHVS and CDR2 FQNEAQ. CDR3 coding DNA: TGTGCCAGCAGCTTGGGGGGGGCGCGATACAATGAGCAGTTCTTC. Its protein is CASSLGGARYNEQFF.